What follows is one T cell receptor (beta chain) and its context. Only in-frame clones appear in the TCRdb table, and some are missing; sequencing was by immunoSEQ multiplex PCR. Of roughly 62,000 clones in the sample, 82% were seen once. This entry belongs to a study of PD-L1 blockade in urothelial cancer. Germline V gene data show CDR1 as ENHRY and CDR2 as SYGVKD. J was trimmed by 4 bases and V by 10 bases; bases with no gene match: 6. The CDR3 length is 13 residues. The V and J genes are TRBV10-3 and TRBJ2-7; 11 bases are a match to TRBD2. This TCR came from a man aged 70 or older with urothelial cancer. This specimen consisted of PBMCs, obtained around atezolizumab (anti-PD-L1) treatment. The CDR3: CATAGTSGYEQYF. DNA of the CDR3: TGTGCCACCGCCGGGACTAGCGGATACGAGCAGTACTTC.